Included here is one TCR beta chain sequence, with context. As processed by the authors: Reference gene primer amplification in the assay estimated nucleated cell counts. Sequencing used immunoSEQ multiplex PCR; TCRdb keeps in-frame clones, though not all of them. The V and J calls and clone size were taken over from that table, and D and trimming were inferred from the DNA. The table shows about 120,000 clones, with roughly four fifths occurring only once. This entry is derived from a study of blood T cell repertoires in COVID-19. Background on the study: Acute and convalescent COVID-19 specimens originated in the United States, Italy and Spain. Sources were T cells, B-cell-depleted T cells, or PBMCs; the material itself was cDNA or gDNA.

The CDR3 loop spans 18 amino acids. The ends lost 3 bases at V and 3 bases at J; junction bases unmatched: 11. In germline, CDR1 is SGHTA, CDR2 FQGNSA. This receptor was taken from a woman aged 70-85 years with acute or convalescent COVID-19. Sequencing used peripheral blood. The chain joins TRBV7-2 to TRBJ1-3; TRBD1 agrees at 10 bases. CDR3 in amino acids: CASSLAATGGAFGNTIYF. The CDR3 nucleotides read TGTGCCAGCAGCTTGGCTGCGACAGGGGGCGCGTTTGGAAACACCATATATTTT.